In its sample, the clone carrying this TCR beta chain was seen a few times. Its antigen is not identified. CDR3 length equals 15 residues. The germline CDR1 and CDR2 sequences are SGDLS and YYNGEE. With V trimmed by 3 bases and J by 6 bases, 10 bases remained unmatched. The record originates from a study of T-cell memory formation after mild COVID-19. Study overall: Clustering of TCRs was largely donor specific.

Whole-study findings and limits: The study found contracting CD4+ clones mainly in CM and EM and contracting CD8+ clones in EMRA.

Employing constant-segment primers, 5'RACE generated TCR alpha and TCR beta cDNA libraries bearing sample barcodes and UMIs. TCRdb reanalysed the 5' RACE reads using MiXCR and keeps one entry per CDR3 protein. This table has 260,000 or so distinct CDR3 sequences, over 15% appearing once. The origin of this receptor is a man in his late teens or twenties who had mild COVID-19 (a few samples of this study predate the infection). Cell type and time point are not known. This sequence joins TRBV9 and TRBJ1-2; 8 nucleotides align to TRBD1. Input material: PBMCs or a T cell subset sorted from them (not recorded which). In DNA, the CDR3 is TGTGCCAGCAGCGGTGCGGGACAGGTTTGGGATGGCTACACCTTC. Its translation is CASSGAGQVWDGYTF.